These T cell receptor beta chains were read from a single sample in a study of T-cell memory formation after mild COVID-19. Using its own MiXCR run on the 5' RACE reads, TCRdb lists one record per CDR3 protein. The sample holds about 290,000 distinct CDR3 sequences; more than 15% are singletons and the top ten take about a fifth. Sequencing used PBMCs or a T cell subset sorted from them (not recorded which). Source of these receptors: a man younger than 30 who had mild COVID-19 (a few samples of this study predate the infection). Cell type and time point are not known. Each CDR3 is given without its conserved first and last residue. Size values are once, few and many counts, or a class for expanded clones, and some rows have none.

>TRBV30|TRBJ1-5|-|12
AWSRDRDGQPQH
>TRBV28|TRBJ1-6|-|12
ASSFGGAHSPLH
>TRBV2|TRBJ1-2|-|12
ASSSMTPEEGYT
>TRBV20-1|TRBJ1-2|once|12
SASRGTANYGYT
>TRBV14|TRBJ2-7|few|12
ASSTRPKHPEQY
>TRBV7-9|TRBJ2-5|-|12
ASSPRQYLETQY
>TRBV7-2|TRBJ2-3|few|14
ASSLLVAHGTDTQY
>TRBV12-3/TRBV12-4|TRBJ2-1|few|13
ASSFSGGGYNEQF
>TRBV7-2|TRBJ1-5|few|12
ASSLVLLNQPQH
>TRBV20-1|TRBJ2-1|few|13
SATGGWGSYNEQF
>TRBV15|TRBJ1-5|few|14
ATSAPGTGRHQPQH
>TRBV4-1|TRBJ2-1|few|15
ASSPPGLAGPQGEQF
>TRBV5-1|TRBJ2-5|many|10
ASSASQETQY
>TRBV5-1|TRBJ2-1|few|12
ASTSGGAGNEQF
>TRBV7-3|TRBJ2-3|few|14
ASSLGGLAGTDTQY
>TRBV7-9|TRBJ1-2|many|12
ASTRTGPLYGYT
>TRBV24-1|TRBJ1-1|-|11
ATSDHGDREAF
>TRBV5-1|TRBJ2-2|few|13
ASTPLGFYTGELF
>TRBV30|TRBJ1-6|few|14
AWSQHPGTLNSPLH
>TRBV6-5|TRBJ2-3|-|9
ASTLQNTQY
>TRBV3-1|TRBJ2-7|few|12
ASSQDAGPLEQY
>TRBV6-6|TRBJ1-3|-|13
ASREDSNSGNTIY
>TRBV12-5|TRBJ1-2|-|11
ASGSVRGYGYT
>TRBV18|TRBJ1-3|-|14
ASSPYPGASGNTIY
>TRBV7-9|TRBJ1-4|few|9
ASSLGPELF
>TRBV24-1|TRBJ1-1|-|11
ATRSKGGTEAF
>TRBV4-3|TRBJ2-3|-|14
ASSQGASGGTDTQY
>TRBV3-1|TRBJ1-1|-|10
ASSPRDRGAF
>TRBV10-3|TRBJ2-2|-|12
ASTGTASTGELF
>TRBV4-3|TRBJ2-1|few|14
ASSQDGWQGVNEQF
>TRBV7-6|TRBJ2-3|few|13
ASSLRGGGTDTQY
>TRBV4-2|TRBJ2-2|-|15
ASSQEAGAFNTGELF
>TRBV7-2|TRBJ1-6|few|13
ASSTQGALSPPLH
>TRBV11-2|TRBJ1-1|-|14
ASSWGGMSDNTEAF
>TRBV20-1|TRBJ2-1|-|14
SATGPVGAVYNEQF
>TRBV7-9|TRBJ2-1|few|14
ASRTGGLDPYNEQF
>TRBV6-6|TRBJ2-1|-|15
ASSTRVGPVGGNEQF
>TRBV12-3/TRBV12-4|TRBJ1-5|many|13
ASSLGYVSNQPQH
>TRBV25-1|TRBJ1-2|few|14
ASSRRGGGLYYGYT
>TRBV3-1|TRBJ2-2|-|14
ASSQETGWDTGELF
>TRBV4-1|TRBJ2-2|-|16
ASSQEASGDMNTGELF
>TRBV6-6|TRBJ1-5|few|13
ASSYSIQGGWPQH
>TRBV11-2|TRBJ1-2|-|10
ASSLNGYGYT
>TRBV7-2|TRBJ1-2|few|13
ASSFREPGGGGYT
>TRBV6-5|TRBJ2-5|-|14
ASSYSAGTLGETQY
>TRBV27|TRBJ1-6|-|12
ASSSWAQGSPLH
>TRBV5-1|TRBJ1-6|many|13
ASSSTGTGDSPLH
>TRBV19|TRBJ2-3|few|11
ASSTRPGGTQY
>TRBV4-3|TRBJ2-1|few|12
ASSPRQAGGQQF
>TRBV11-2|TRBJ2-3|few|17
ASSLPSPLAGTSTDTQY
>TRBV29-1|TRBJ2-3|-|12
SVEVGSGTDTQY
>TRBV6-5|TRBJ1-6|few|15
ASSSPGQGARNSPLH
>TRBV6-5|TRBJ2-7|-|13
ASSYSPRQLDEQY
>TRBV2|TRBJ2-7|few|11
GGTVYRSYEQY
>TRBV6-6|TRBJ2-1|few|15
ASRGTSGVSSYNEQF
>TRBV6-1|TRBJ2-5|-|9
ASTKEWTQY
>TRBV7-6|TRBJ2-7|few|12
ASSPTGENYEQY
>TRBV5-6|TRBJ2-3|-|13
ASSFGIVSTDTQY
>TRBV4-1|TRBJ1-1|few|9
ASTVNTEAF
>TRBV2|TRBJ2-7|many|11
ASGDLSSGEQY